This T cell receptor beta chain is from a study of regulatory dendritic cells for organ transplantation listed by TCRdb under 2017. In terms of the full investigation: Before and after allostimulation with regulatory or mature dendritic cells, TCRbeta repertoires were sequenced from sorted naive and memory CD4+ and CD8+ T cells.

TCRbeta CDR3 regions were amplified by multiplexed two-step PCR using Vbeta-specific forward primers and Jbeta-specific reverse primers. TCRbeta libraries were sequenced on an Illumina instrument through the immunoSEQ service. On the authors' methods: V, D and J genes were assigned using IMGT annotation, and counts were corrected for multiplex PCR bias using synthetic CDR3 analogues. In the immunoSEQ Analyzer, repertoire clonality was calculated as one minus normalized Shannon entropy. Whether a clone counted as expanded was decided by Fisher's exact test with Benjamini-Hochberg false discovery rate control and a two-tailed cutoff of P<0.01. TCRdb mirrors the immuneACCESS table, restricted to in-frame sequences. Some clones are absent from its copies; in checked studies, under half trace to an unresolved V gene, and the reason for the others is unknown. V, J and clone size were drawn from that table, and D and trimming were deduced from the DNA. This sample holds around 29,000 clones; 82% were observed only once. The leading ten clones occupy approximately 0.39% of the sample.

As for this clone: Its binding antigen is unknown. No quality values exist for individual bases; no much larger clone is one base distant.

What the authors observed across the whole study: The repertoires of naive CD4+ and CD8+ T cells were highly diverse, while memory cell repertoires were less diverse, with memory CD8+ cells being the most oligoclonal. Of the resting subsets, memory CD8+ T cells had the largest number of alloreactive TCR clonotypes. The authors pointed out considerable heterogeneity between individuals in the alloreactive memory CD8+ T cell pool, and only two subjects were sequenced. In both subjects, allostimulation led to expansion of memory CD8+ clones, although regulatory dendritic cells appeared to cause more limited expansion than mature dendritic cells did.

FACS was used to sort naive T cells as CD45RA+ cells and memory T cells as CD45RO+ CD4+ or CD8+ cells. Two healthy control subjects provided the T cells used for TCR sequencing. Sorted T cell subsets that were not stimulated were used as baseline controls for the mixed lymphocyte reactions. The Qiagen DNeasy Blood & Tissue Kit was used for extraction of genomic DNA. Reading the germline V gene (reference sequence) gives CDR1 SEHNR and CDR2 FQNEAQ. The CDR3 spans 14 residues, from the cysteine through the phenylalanine. Left in the record is the CDR3 DNA by itself, 42 bases read in frame from the first base. The V and J ends are trimmed by 1 base and 3 bases, leaving 7 bases between them.

In this chain, TRBV7-9 is recombined with TRBJ1-3; the D segment could be TRBD1, given 5 matching bases. Sequences were obtained from naive CD8+ T cells from blood. This specimen's cell subset or site label, interpreted: CD45RA+ naive T cells. This TCR was sampled from a human donor in good health. The CDR3 corresponds to CASSLGTLGNTIYF. The DNA sequence is given as TGTGCCAGCAGCTTAGGGACACTTGGAAACACCATATATTTT.